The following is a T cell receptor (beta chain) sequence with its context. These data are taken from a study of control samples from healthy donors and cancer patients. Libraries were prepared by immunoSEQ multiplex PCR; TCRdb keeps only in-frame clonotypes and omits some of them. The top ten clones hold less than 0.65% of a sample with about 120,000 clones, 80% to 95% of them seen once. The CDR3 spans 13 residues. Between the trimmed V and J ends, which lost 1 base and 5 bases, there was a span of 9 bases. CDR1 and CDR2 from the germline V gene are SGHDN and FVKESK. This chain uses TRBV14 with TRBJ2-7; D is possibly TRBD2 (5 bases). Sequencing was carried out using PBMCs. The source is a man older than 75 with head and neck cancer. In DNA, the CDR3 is TGTGCCAGCAGCCAAGGAGGGTTCCACGAGCAGTACTTC. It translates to CASSQGGFHEQYF.